This is a list of T cell receptor beta chains from one sample in a study of blood T cell repertoires in COVID-19. The table came from immunoSEQ multiplex PCR; TCRdb's copy has only in-frame clones and leaves some out. The sample consists of 99,000 or so clones, roughly 84% of them appearing once. Material for sequencing was peripheral blood. These receptors all come from a man in his 70s with active or convalescent COVID-19. CDR3s include the opening cysteine and the closing phenylalanine or tryptophan. Fields, in order: CDR3 protein, V gene, J gene.

CASSLDQGYNEQFF	TRBV18	TRBJ2-1
CASSSFRTGDETQYF	TRBV18	TRBJ2-5
CASSPHGGENTEAFF	TRBV7-2	TRBJ1-1
CASSFGGAGNTEAFF	TRBV5-1	TRBJ1-1
CASSAPQGILVYNEQFF	TRBV6-1	TRBJ2-1
CASSFNGQSNQPQHF	TRBV5-1	TRBJ1-5
CASSPISNEEKLFF	TRBV5-5	TRBJ1-4
CASSQDRGTGVYEQYF	TRBV4-3	TRBJ2-7
CASSRLAGVETQYF	TRBV25-1	TRBJ2-5
CASSGTQGITEAFF	TRBV2	TRBJ1-1
CASSPTGLSYEQYF	TRBV28	TRBJ2-7
CASSPNRGSGNTIYF	TRBV7-2	TRBJ1-3
CASSSHRTDQPQHF	TRBV6-5	TRBJ1-5
CASSEGGLNNQPQHF	TRBV2	TRBJ1-5
CSTPPRTGCGNTIYF	TRBV29-1	TRBJ1-3
CASSLPGFAGNTIYF	TRBV3-1/TRBV3-2	TRBJ1-3